The T cell receptor beta chain described here comes from a study of blood T cell repertoires in COVID-19. The method was immunoSEQ multiplex PCR; TCRdb's version includes in-frame clones alone and lacks a portion of them. The data contain approximately 82,000 clones, 65% to 85% of them singletons. CDR3 length equals 17 residues. Trimming took 4 bases from V and 1 from J; bases not matched to a gene: 4. Germline CDR1 reads LGHDT; CDR2 reads YNNKEL (reference sequence). The sequence came from a woman aged 55-75 years with acute or convalescent COVID-19. Sequenced sample: peripheral blood. The chain has TRBV3-1 (or the pseudogene TRBV3-2) and TRBJ2-3; the match to TRBD2 covers 14 bases. CDR3 sequence reads: CASSPLGLAGGTDTQYF. The CDR3 region has the DNA TGTGCCAGCAGCCCTTTGGGACTAGCGGGGGGCACAGATACGCAGTATTTT.